Following are 30 T cell receptor beta chains from one sample sequenced in a study of T cell changes during pregnancy in multiple sclerosis. Sequencing used immunoSEQ multiplex PCR; TCRdb keeps in-frame clones, though not all of them. The sample has about 97,000 clones, around 90% seen once; the top ten hold approximately 3.4%. Sequenced here: peripheral blood, sampled in the second trimester of pregnancy. These receptor sequences come from a female donor with multiple sclerosis, enrolled in a pregnancy study.

This clone was found once. The V and J genes are TRBV5-1 and TRBJ2-3, with 16 bases lining up with TRBD2. There are 17 residues in the CDR3. Germline-derived CDR1 and CDR2 are SGHRS and YFSETQ. V lost 3 bases and J lost 4; bases outside the gene matches: 5. CDR3 sequence (DNA): TGCGCCAGCAGCTGGGGGACTAGCGGGAGGGCCGCAGATACGCAGTATTTT. Translated: CASSWGTSGRAADTQYF. Variable domain in full (rest from reference TRBV5-1 and TRBJ2-3): KAGVTQTPRYLIKTRGQQVTLSCSPISGHRSVSWYQQTPGQGLQFLFEYFSETQRNKGNFPGRFSGRQFSNSRSEMNVSTLELGDSALYLCASSWGTSGRAADTQYFGPGTRLTVL.

The chain employs TRBV21-1 and TRBJ1-2. TRBV21-1 is tagged as a pseudogene. CDR3 size: 11 residues. The CDR3 reads CASSKVGRTTF. CDR3 coding DNA: TGTGCCAGCAGCAAAGTCGGGAGGACCACCTTC.

This clone was recorded only once. The chain joins TRBV19 to TRBJ1-5, with TRBD1 identical over 11 bases. V trimming: 5 bases; J trimming: 8 bases; junction bases outside the gene matches: 8. CDR1 and CDR2 from the germline V gene are LNHDA and SQIVND (reference sequence). The length of the CDR3 is 15 residues. The CDR3 DNA follows: TGTGCCAGTAGTGTGGGGGACAGGGGGAAGGAGCCCCAGCATTTT. It translates to CASSVGDRGKEPQHF. The whole variable domain, remainder taken from reference TRBV19 and TRBJ1-5, is DGGITQSPKYLFRKEGQNVTLSCEQNLNHDAMYWYRQDPGQGLRLIYYSQIVNDFQKGDIAEGYSVSREKKESFPLTVTSAQKNPTAFYLCASSVGDRGKEPQHFGDGTRLSIL.

This chain connects TRBV11-2 to TRBJ2-1; TRBD2 matches 14 bases. With 3 bases clipped from V and 9 bases from J, the junction kept 4 bases outside the gene matches. CDR3 length: 15 amino acids. Germline V CDR1 and CDR2: SGHAT, FQNNGV. The chain's CDR3 is CASSLGLAGVAEQFF. The CDR3, as DNA: TGTGCCAGCAGCTTGGGACTAGCGGGAGTCGCTGAGCAGTTCTTC.

The V gene is TRBV7-9, the J gene TRBJ1-2, with D unclear. The V gene lost 4 bases and the J gene lost 7 bases, with 16 bases spanning the gap. CDR1 and CDR2 (germline): SEHNR, FQNEAQ (reference sequence). The CDR3 is 14 residues long. CDR3 sequence: CASSSIFLEGGYTF. CDR3 in DNA: TGTGCCAGCAGCTCGATCTTCCTGGAGGGTGGCTACACCTTC.

V is TRBV28 and J is TRBJ2-1; TRBD2 might be the D (6 bases). V shed 6 bases and J shed 1 base, with 16 bases lying between them. In germline, CDR1 is MDHEN, CDR2 SYDVKM. The CDR3 sequence is 16 residues long. CDR3: CASRSFRLGSYNEQFF. The CDR3 DNA is TGTGCCAGCAGGTCATTCAGACTAGGATCCTACAATGAGCAGTTCTTC.

J is TRBJ2-5 and V is TRBV7-9, with a weak D call TRBD2 (5 bases). Trimming stripped 3 bases from V and 2 bases from J, with 10 bases between. Germline V gives CDR1 SEHNR, CDR2 FQNEAQ (reference sequence). The CDR3 is 14 residues long. The CDR3 nucleotides are TGTGCCAGCAGCTTCGGGCGGGTACAAGAGACCCAGTACTTC. It translates to CASSFGRVQETQYF.

This chain links TRBV18 with TRBJ2-5; TRBD1 might be the D (5 bases). Trimming took off 1 base at V and 2 bases at J, with 14 bases between the two ends. This CDR3 contains 16 residues. CDR1 and CDR2 (germline): KGHSH, LQKENI. CDR3 residues: CASSPLRGSVQETQYF. CDR3 in DNA: TGTGCCAGCTCACCACTTAGGGGCTCGGTTCAAGAGACCCAGTACTTC.

This chain connects TRBV7-9 to TRBJ2-7; the match to TRBD1 covers 7 bases. Germline trimming cut 5 bases from V and 0 bases from J; bases unmatched to any gene: 10. The CDR3 consists of 16 residues. CDR1 is SEHNR, CDR2 FQNEAQ, per germline (reference sequence). CDR3 nucleotides: TGTGCCAGCAGCCCCATTAGGGGGCCTTCCTCCTACGAGCAGTACTTC. Its protein product is CASSPIRGPSSYEQYF.

In nucleotides, the CDR3 is TGTGCCAGCAGTTCCTCCAACTTCGCCTACGAGCAGTACTTC. Protein: CASSSSNFAYEQYF. This chain connects TRBV6-1 to TRBJ2-7, with D unresolved. This CDR3 has 14 amino acids. V was cut by 5 bases and J by 2 bases, with 13 bases left in between. CDR1 and CDR2 from the germline V gene are MNHNS and SASEGT.

The chain has TRBV6-4 and TRBJ2-1, with 7 nucleotides matching TRBD1. CDR3 length: 14 amino acids. In germline, CDR1 is MRHNA, CDR2 SNTAGT. Losses at the gene ends were 2 bases for V and 5 bases for J; bases not matched to a gene: 3. The DNA for the CDR3 is TGTGCCAGCAGTGACACCGGGACAGACAATGAGCAGTTCTTC. Translating gives CASSDTGTDNEQFF.

The rearrangement joins TRBV5-1 to TRBJ2-7; TRBD1 is a possible D gene (6 bases). CDR1 and CDR2 (germline): SGHRS, YFSETQ. This CDR3 contains 14 residues. Deletions cut 4 bases from V and 6 bases from J, with 17 bases between. In DNA form, the CDR3 reads TGCGCCAGCAGCCGGGACAAGTTTGTTTCCGAGCAGTACTTC. Amino acids: CASSRDKFVSEQYF.

The V call is TRBV19, the J call TRBJ2-1, with 9 bases lining up with TRBD2. V was clipped by 3 bases and J by 5 bases; unmatched bases: 5. The CDR3 consists of 15 residues. Germline-derived CDR1 and CDR2 are LNHDA and SQIVND (reference sequence). The CDR3 region is CASSIPGLAHNEQFF. The CDR3 DNA is TGTGCCAGTAGTATCCCGGGACTAGCCCACAATGAGCAGTTCTTC.

The chain employs TRBV20-1 and TRBJ2-3; 8 nucleotides match TRBD2. Germline V lookup: CDR1 DFQATT, CDR2 SNEGSKA (reference sequence). The V segment lost 7 bases and the J segment 5 bases; nucleotides outside the gene matches: 2. The CDR3 is made up of 11 amino acids. The CDR3 here is CSGREVDTQYF. CDR3 DNA sequence: TGCAGTGGGCGGGAGGTAGATACGCAGTATTTT.

The rearrangement links TRBV20-1 to TRBJ1-1; no reliable D call. Trimming pared 0 bases from V and 5 bases from J, leaving 4 bases between. Germline V lookup: CDR1 DFQATT, CDR2 SNEGSKA (reference sequence). The CDR3 spans 11 residues. CDR3 residues: CSARDYTEAFF. The DNA of the CDR3 is TGCAGTGCTAGAGACTATACTGAAGCTTTCTTT.

The CDR3 sequence is CASSSPGEPGNTIYF. The DNA of the CDR3 is TGTGCCAGCAGTTCGCCGGGAGAGCCCGGAAACACCATATATTTT. The chain is built from TRBV6-5 and TRBJ1-3; D unclear. CDR3 length equals 15 residues. Germline V gene data show CDR1 as MNHEY and CDR2 as SVGAGI. V was trimmed by 4 bases and J by 4 bases, leaving 14 bases between them.

The chain links TRBV27 to TRBJ2-7, with 11 bases fitting TRBD2. Trimming cost V 5 bases and J 7 bases; bases outside gene matches: 10. The CDR3 covers 15 residues. Per germline, CDR1 MNHEY and CDR2 SMNVEV (reference sequence). DNA for the CDR3: TGTGCCAGCAGTCCGACGGGACTAGCGGTCCGTGAGCAGTACTTC. Translating it yields CASSPTGLAVREQYF.

This clone was picked up a small number of times. The gene calls are TRBV4-1 and TRBJ1-1; 7 nucleotides agree with TRBD1. This CDR3 has 16 amino acids. Per the germline V gene, CDR1 is MGHRA and CDR2 is YSYEKL. V shed 0 bases and J 5 bases; nucleotides not matched to a gene: 9. The CDR3 DNA reads TGCGCCAGCAGCCAAGAGGTTATAGGACAGGTAACTGAAGCTTTCTTT. The encoded protein is CASSQEVIGQVTEAFF.

This chain joins TRBV2 and TRBJ2-7; 9 bases line up with TRBD1. Trimming cost V 3 bases and J 2 bases; bases outside gene matches: 5. The CDR3 is 15 amino acids. The germline CDR1 and CDR2 sequences are SNHLY and FYNNEI. CDR3: CASSEQQGAPYEQYF. The CDR3 DNA reads as TGTGCCAGCAGTGAGCAACAGGGGGCCCCCTACGAGCAGTACTTC.

The rearrangement links TRBV7-2 to TRBJ1-2; TRBD1 matches 7 bases. The trim removed 2 bases at V and 5 bases at J, leaving 5 bases unmatched. The CDR3 loop spans 14 amino acids. Germline V CDR1 and CDR2: SGHTA, FQGNSA. This CDR3 is CASSLRGTAYGYTF. As DNA, the CDR3 is TGTGCCAGCAGCTTACGGGGGACAGCGTATGGCTACACCTTC.

The chain couples TRBV19 to TRBJ2-5, with D unresolved. CDR3 length: 15 amino acids. CDR1 is LNHDA and CDR2 is SQIVND in the germline V gene (reference sequence). V was shortened by 1 base and J by 1 base, with 10 bases between the two germline ends. In nucleotides, the CDR3 is TGTGCCAGTAGTATAGCTTTGAACGGCCAAGAGACCCAGTACTTC. Encoded protein: CASSIALNGQETQYF.

This sequence joins TRBV18 and TRBJ2-2; 8 nucleotides match TRBD1. The CDR3 has 17 amino acids. The J segment lost 2 bases and the V segment lost 6 bases, leaving 11 bases of the junction unmatched. Germline assignment: CDR1 KGHSH and CDR2 LQKENI. CDR3 DNA: TGTGCCAGCTCGTCAATAACAGGGGGACAAAACACCGGGGAGCTGTTTTTT. Amino acids: CASSSITGGQNTGELFF.

The chain has TRBV11-2 and TRBJ2-7, with TRBD2 identical over 10 bases. Germline loops: CDR1 SGHAT, CDR2 FQNNGV. The CDR3 totals 12 residues. V was pared by 8 bases and J by 4 bases, with 2 bases of the junction left unmatched. The CDR3 nucleotides read TGTGCCAGCCAGCGGGGGGGATACGAGCAGTACTTC. As protein: CASQRGGYEQYF.

The chain carries TRBV5-1 and TRBJ1-2; tentative D call: TRBD1 (5 bases). Germline CDR1 is SGHRS and CDR2 is YFSETQ. The CDR3 contains 18 residues. Trimming removed 2 bases at V and 2 bases at J, with 22 bases between. CDR3 loop: CASSFYYPGTSQNYGYTF. CDR3 in DNA: TGCGCCAGCAGCTTCTATTACCCCGGGACTTCCCAAAACTATGGCTACACCTTC.

The chain is built from TRBV28 and TRBJ2-7, with D possibly TRBD1 on 7 matching bases. The germline V gene encodes CDR1 MDHEN and CDR2 SYDVKM. V gave up 6 bases and J gave up 6 bases, with 21 bases separating them. The CDR3 consists of 15 residues. CDR3 nucleotide sequence: TGTGCCAGCAGCTGGCCGACCCCGCAGGGGGGCGAGCAGTACTTC. This sequence encodes CASSWPTPQGGEQYF.

This rearrangement joins TRBV19 to TRBJ1-1; D remains unclear. With 5 bases removed from V and 2 bases from J, the gap between germline ends came to 9 bases. Germline CDR1 and CDR2: LNHDA and SQIVND (reference sequence). The CDR3 sequence is 13 residues long. The CDR3 is CASSLAVNTEAFF. DNA for the CDR3: TGTGCCAGTAGTTTGGCCGTAAACACTGAAGCTTTCTTT.

The CDR3 bases are TGTGCCAGCAGTTCCGCCGTACCGAGTAGCAATCAGCCCCAGCATTTT. Its translation: CASSSAVPSSNQPQHF. V gene TRBV28 combines with J gene TRBJ1-5; D is uncertain. Deletions cut 4 bases from V and 0 bases from J, with 13 bases between. The CDR3 consists of 16 residues. Germline V gene data show CDR1 as MDHEN and CDR2 as SYDVKM.

The chain couples TRBV6-5 to TRBJ2-5; perhaps TRBD1 as D (6 bases). The V end lost 5 bases, the J end lost 5 bases, and 15 bases lay between the germline ends. CDR3 length: 14 amino acids. Germline lookup yields CDR1 MNHEY and CDR2 SVGAGI. The DNA for the CDR3 is TGTGCCAGCAGTGAAACAGGGTTTCAGGAGACCCAGTACTTC. Its translation: CASSETGFQETQYF.

The V call is TRBV5-1, the J call TRBJ2-1; the match to TRBD2 covers 10 bases. This CDR3 region has 14 residues. J was trimmed by 10 bases and V by 7 bases; bases with no gene match: 11. The germline CDR1 and CDR2 sequences are SGHRS and YFSETQ. In nucleotides, the CDR3 is TGCGCCAGCCGGCCATTGACTAGCGGGCCGGAGCAGTTCTTC. Protein: CASRPLTSGPEQFF.

The chain couples TRBV7-9 to TRBJ2-7; maybe TRBD1 (6 bases). The CDR3 spans 16 residues. Germline CDR1 is SEHNR and CDR2 is FQNEAQ (reference sequence). Trimming cost V 5 bases and J 1 base, with 18 bases left between them. The CDR3 DNA follows: TGTGCCAGCAGCCCAGGGGATGCCCGCTTGTCCTACGAGCAGTACTTC. The encoded protein is CASSPGDARLSYEQYF.